The 17 T cell receptor beta chains below all came from one sample that was sequenced in a study of blood T cells in healthy people across ages. Primers used in a second PCR of about 7 to 12 cycles were a sample-barcoded 5' primer and a J-beta primer mix. MiXCR, run by TCRdb on the 5' RACE reads, gives a single entry per CDR3 protein. The sample includes 1.5 million to 2 million distinct CDR3 sequences, roughly two fifths of them seen just once. Sequenced sample: blood. Receptor source: a human donor in good health.

In the case of this clonotype: One junction end disagrees with the germline gene, perhaps due to a read error. V and J are TRBV6-2 or TRBV6-3 and TRBJ2-5, with D perhaps given as TRBD1 or TRBD2 (5 bases each). The CDR3 length is 14 residues. The germline gives CDR1 MNHEY, CDR2 SVGEGT. The CDR3 bases are TGTGTCAGCAGTTACGGGGCGGCCCACGAGACCCAGTACTTC. Protein: CVSSYGAAHETQYF.

The V and J genes are TRBV5-1 and TRBJ1-4; 7 bases align to TRBD1. Trimming took 3 bases from V and 7 from J; bases not matched to a gene: 6. CDR1 is SGHRS, CDR2 YFSETQ, per germline. The CDR3 runs to 14 residues. The CDR3 is CASSSGQRSEKLFF. In DNA, the CDR3 is TGCGCCAGCAGCTCGGGACAGAGGAGTGAAAAACTGTTTTTT.

The rearrangement uses TRBV12-3 or TRBV12-4 and TRBJ1-5; 7 nucleotides match TRBD1. The V gene end was trimmed by 6 bases and the J gene end by 1 base; junction bases not matched to a gene: 12. CDR3 length: 17 amino acids. As DNA, the CDR3 is TGTGCCAGCAGGGGGGGGTGGACAGGACTAAGCAATCAGCCCCAGCATTTT. Translation: CASRGGWTGLSNQPQHF.

Worth noting for this clonotype: This may be a read error: a much more frequent sequence differs by one nucleotide. The genes are TRBV9 and TRBJ1-5, with D possibly being TRBD1 (6 bases). The CDR3 is 16 amino acids. Germline assignment: CDR1 SGDLS and CDR2 YYNGEE. The CDR3 DNA sequence: TGTGCCAGCAGCGTAGGGACAGACAAGATCAATCAGCTCCAGCATTTT. Residues: CASSVGTDKINQLQHF.

The rearrangement joins TRBV28 to TRBJ2-7, with no clear D. This CDR3 is 12 amino acids long. Trimming stripped 5 bases from V and 6 bases from J, with 11 bases between. The germline V gene has CDR1 MDHEN and CDR2 SYDVKM. CDR3 nucleotides: TGTGCCAGCAGTGTGAACAGTATCGAGCAGTACTTC. Amino acid sequence: CASSVNSIEQYF.

This chain uses TRBV7-2 with TRBJ2-7, with a possible D match to TRBD1 (6 bases). The CDR3 runs 15 residues. Germline V CDR1 and CDR2: SGHTA, FQGNSA. Trimming pared 1 base from V and 3 bases from J, leaving 13 bases between. The CDR3 nucleotides are TGTGCCAGCAGCTTAGTTCAGGGGCAACTCTACGAGCAGTACTTC. This gives the protein CASSLVQGQLYEQYF. The full variable domain, rest sourced from reference TRBV7-2 and TRBJ2-7, is GAGVSQSPSNKVTEKGKDVELRCDPISGHTALYWYRQSLGQGLEFLIYFQGNSAPDKSGLPSDRFSAERTGGSVSTLTIQRTQQEDSAVYLCASSLVQGQLYEQYFGPGTRLTVT.

The rearrangement uses TRBV27 and TRBJ1-1; no definite D call. Germline CDR1 and CDR2: MNHEY and SMNVEV (reference sequence). This CDR3 has 13 residues. Trimming took 4 bases from V and 4 from J, leaving 10 bases between them. The CDR3 sequence is CASSYVAGTEAFF. The CDR3 DNA follows: TGTGCCAGCAGTTATGTTGCCGGCACTGAAGCTTTCTTT.

The chain joins TRBV12-3 or TRBV12-4 to TRBJ2-1, with D possibly being TRBD1 (6 bases). Trimming pared 2 bases from V and 5 bases from J, leaving 13 bases between. This CDR3 spans 15 amino acids. The CDR3 spells CASSLSGVFDNEQFF. The CDR3 nucleotides read TGTGCCAGCAGTTTATCAGGGGTTTTTGACAATGAGCAGTTCTTC.

The chain recombines TRBV7-2 with TRBJ2-1; tentative D call: TRBD2 (5 bases). Germline V gene data show CDR1 as SGHTA and CDR2 as FQGNSA. V lost 4 bases to trimming and J lost 9 bases, with 13 bases between them. The CDR3 loop spans 13 amino acids. As DNA, the CDR3 is TGTGCCAGCAGCTGGACTCGTTATAGTGAGCAGTTCTTC. It specifies CASSWTRYSEQFF. Complete variable domain (other parts from reference TRBV7-2 and TRBJ2-1): GAGVSQSPSNKVTEKGKDVELRCDPISGHTALYWYRQSLGQGLEFLIYFQGNSAPDKSGLPSDRFSAERTGGSVSTLTIQRTQQEDSAVYLCASSWTRYSEQFFGPGTRLTVL.

J is TRBJ2-3 and V is TRBV4-3; 10 bases align to TRBD2. V was clipped by 0 bases and J by 0 bases; unmatched bases: 0. Germline CDR1 reads LGHNA; CDR2 reads YSLEER. The CDR3 has 16 amino acids. The CDR3 region is CASSQETSGSTDTQYF. CDR3 nucleotide sequence: TGCGCCAGCAGCCAAGAGACTAGCGGGAGCACAGATACGCAGTATTTT.

The V call is TRBV5-1, the J call TRBJ2-7; the D gene is possibly TRBD1 (6 bases). The CDR3 length is 16 residues. Germline CDR1 is SGHRS and CDR2 is YFSETQ. Trimming left V 4 bases short and J 0 bases short, with 17 bases between. The CDR3 is CASSGHRDISSYEQYF. The DNA of the CDR3 is TGCGCCAGCAGCGGACACCGGGACATCAGCTCCTACGAGCAGTACTTC.

This clonotype was observed a handful of times. The chain carries TRBV6-5 and TRBJ2-1; TRBD2 matches 7 bases. With 0 bases clipped from V and 6 bases from J, the junction kept 11 bases outside the gene matches. The CDR3 has 17 residues. The germline V gene encodes CDR1 MNHEY and CDR2 SVGAGI. CDR3 residues: CASSYSDPGGGGNEQFF. CDR3 in DNA: TGTGCCAGCAGTTACTCGGATCCGGGCGGGGGAGGCAATGAGCAGTTCTTC.

To note about this clonotype: Being one base from a much bigger clone, this may be a read error. The chain links TRBV29-1 to TRBJ2-4; D might be TRBD2 (6 bases). V shed 1 base and J shed 13 bases, with 23 bases lying between them. This CDR3 spans 15 amino acids. Germline assignment: CDR1 SQVTM and CDR2 ANQGSEA. The CDR3 nucleotides read TGCAGCGTTGAAGGTGGAGGGAACCCCCTCTACAAGCAGTACTTC. Translated: CSVEGGGNPLYKQYF.

This rearrangement joins TRBV3-1 to TRBJ2-7, with 9 bases aligning to TRBD2. J lost 1 base, V lost 6 bases, and 10 bases had no gene match. The CDR3 contains 16 residues. Germline-derived CDR1 and CDR2 are LGHDT and YNNKEL (reference sequence). In DNA form, the CDR3 reads TGTGCCAGCAGTCGGGAGCTAGCGGGGCAATCCTACGAGCAGTACTTC. Amino acid sequence: CASSRELAGQSYEQYF.

This clonotype appeared a few times. This chain links TRBV18 with TRBJ1-1; perhaps TRBD1 as D (5 bases). The CDR3 has 14 amino acids. V was pared by 3 bases and J by 4 bases, with 12 bases between. Germline CDR1 reads KGHSH; CDR2 reads LQKENI. The CDR3 nucleotides read TGTGCCAGCTCACCCACGGGGGTCGGCACTGAAGCTTTCTTT. Amino acid sequence: CASSPTGVGTEAFF.

This clonotype has just a few counts. The CDR3 coding sequence is TGTGCCAGCAGTTTGGACATACGGCGGTATTTT. This translates into CASSLDIRRYF. The chain is built from TRBV12-3 or TRBV12-4 and TRBJ2-3; possible D gene TRBD1, 5 bases. With 3 bases removed from V and 14 bases from J, the gap between germline ends came to 12 bases. The CDR3 contains 11 residues.

DNA for the CDR3: TGTGCCAGCAGCCCCTGGAGCGGGGATTCACCCCTCCACTTT. Protein product: CASSPWSGDSPLHF. The J gene is TRBJ1-6, the V gene TRBV12-3 or TRBV12-4; D is unresolved. The CDR3 sequence is 14 residues long. The V and J ends lost 6 bases and 8 bases respectively, with 14 bases between them.